Presented here are 3 T cell receptor beta chains from one specimen sequenced in a study of blood T cells in healthy people across ages. Through a sample-barcoded 5' primer and a J-beta primer mix, a second PCR was run for 7 to 11 cycles. From the 5' RACE reads, TCRdb called clonotypes with MiXCR, one entry per CDR3 protein. Of about 930,000 distinct CDR3 sequences listed, almost 30% are singletons. These data also formed part of another study, on T cells of mothers and their children.

Sequencing input: blood. Receptors were obtained from a woman aged 40 to 49 in good health.

The chain recombines TRBV9 with TRBJ1-1; TRBD1 agrees at 7 bases. Germline loops: CDR1 SGDLS, CDR2 YYNGEE. V was clipped by 3 bases and J by 2 bases; unmatched bases: 7. The CDR3 consists of 15 residues. CDR3 sequence: CASSESDRENTEAFF. Written as DNA, the CDR3 is TGTGCCAGCAGCGAGTCCGACAGGGAAAACACTGAAGCTTTCTTT.

Concerning this clonotype: A much bigger clone sits one base away, suggesting this may be a read error. This rearrangement joins TRBV11-2 to TRBJ2-1; 8 bases are a match to TRBD1. This CDR3 has 15 amino acids. Germline CDR1 and CDR2: SGHAT and FQNNGV. The CDR3 sequence is CAGSLDGQGSNEQFF. CDR3 sequence (DNA): TGTGCCGGCAGCTTAGACGGACAGGGTAGTAATGAGCAGTTCTTC.

This clonotype was recorded many times. The rearrangement joins TRBV12-3 or TRBV12-4 to TRBJ1-2; 9 positions agree with TRBD1. V lost 5 bases, J lost 8 bases, and 18 bases stayed unmatched. The CDR3 runs 17 residues. DNA of the CDR3: TGTGCCAGCAGTCCAATCACCGGGACAGGGAGGGGAGTCGGCTACACCTTC. It translates to CASSPITGTGRGVGYTF.